The 30 T cell receptor beta chains presented below share a single source sample, sequenced in a study of PD-L1 blockade in urothelial cancer. Profiling relied on immunoSEQ multiplex PCR, and the TCRdb table lists in-frame clones only, not all of them. Among about 74,000 clones listed, around 84% were seen once. The specimen was PBMCs, collected around atezolizumab (anti-PD-L1) treatment. The receptors derive from an older man with urothelial cancer.

A single count supports this clone. The chain is built from TRBV11-2 and TRBJ2-5, with D possibly TRBD2 on 6 matching bases. This CDR3 spans 16 amino acids. Trimming shortened V by 1 base and J by 5 bases, and 17 bases separated the two germline ends. Germline CDR1 SGHAT, CDR2 FQNNGV. The CDR3 coding sequence is TGTGCCAGCAGCTTAGGGGTGAGGCCAGGAGGGGAGACCCAGTACTTC. Translation: CASSLGVRPGGETQYF.

This clone was seen just once. The CDR3 bases are TGCAGCGTCGAGGGACTAGCCAATGAGCAGTTCTTC. Protein product: CSVEGLANEQFF. The V call is TRBV29-1, the J call TRBJ2-1, with 9 bases lining up with TRBD2. CDR3 length equals 12 residues. J was trimmed by 6 bases and V by 6 bases; bases with no gene match: 3. Germline V gene data show CDR1 as SQVTM and CDR2 as ANQGSEA.

V and J are TRBV15 and TRBJ2-3, with TRBD2 matching over 8 bases. Germline V gene data show CDR1 as LNHNV and CDR2 as YYDKDF (reference sequence). V lost 4 bases, J lost 7 bases, and 7 bases stayed unmatched. CDR3 length: 14 amino acids. CDR3 region: CATSNSGGPYTQYF. CDR3 in DNA: TGTGCCACCAGCAACTCGGGAGGGCCGTATACGCAGTATTTT.

The chain joins TRBV18 to TRBJ2-3, with a weak D call TRBD2 (5 bases). Trimming pared 2 bases from V and 3 bases from J, leaving 6 bases between. The germline gives CDR1 KGHSH, CDR2 LQKENI. This CDR3 comprises 13 residues. CDR3 nucleotides: TGTGCCAGCTCACCAGGCGGGACAGATACGCAGTATTTT. It translates to CASSPGGTDTQYF. The variable domain in full, with the rest retrieved from reference TRBV18 and TRBJ2-3, is NAGVMQNPRHLVRRRGQEARLRCSPMKGHSHVYWYRQLPEEGLKFMVYLQKENIIDESGMPKERFSAEFPKEGPSILRIQQVVRGDSAAYFCASSPGGTDTQYFGPGTRLTVL.

The V and J genes are TRBV28 and TRBJ2-7; unclear D gene. CDR3 size: 13 residues. From germline, CDR1 is MDHEN and CDR2 SYDVKM. The germline V and J ends were trimmed by 8 bases and 2 bases, with 13 bases remaining between them. The chain's CDR3 is CASGQNLPYEQYF. In DNA form, the CDR3 reads TGTGCCAGCGGGCAGAACCTCCCCTACGAGCAGTACTTC.

The chain recombines TRBV5-1 with TRBJ2-2, with 11 bases lining up with TRBD2. Germline assignment: CDR1 SGHRS and CDR2 YFSETQ. V lost 0 bases to trimming and J lost 4 bases; unmatched junction nucleotides: 2. This CDR3 has 16 residues. DNA for the CDR3: TGCGCCAGCAGCTTGGGACTAGCGGGGAGCACCGGGGAGCTGTTTTTT. It is translated as CASSLGLAGSTGELFF. The complete variable domain, with remaining parts taken from reference TRBV5-1 and TRBJ2-2, reads KAGVTQTPRYLIKTRGQQVTLSCSPISGHRSVSWYQQTPGQGLQFLFEYFSETQRNKGNFPGRFSGRQFSNSRSEMNVSTLELGDSALYLCASSLGLAGSTGELFFGEGSRLTVL.

J is TRBJ1-1 and V is TRBV28, with 9 bases identical to TRBD1. The V and J ends lost 6 bases and 8 bases, in that order; junction bases with no gene match: 13. Per germline, CDR1 MDHEN and CDR2 SYDVKM. The CDR3 runs 15 residues. As DNA, the CDR3 is TGTGCCAGCAGGGGGCCGGGGACAGGGAAGGTCGAAGCTTTCTTT. Translating it yields CASRGPGTGKVEAFF.

This clone was detected a few times. The V and J genes are TRBV5-6 and TRBJ2-7; 9 bases map to TRBD2. J gave up 3 bases and V 7 bases, and 11 bases lay outside the gene matches. The CDR3 is 15 amino acids. Germline V lookup: CDR1 SGHDT, CDR2 YYEEEE. CDR3 amino acids: CASSTTSGRNYEQYF. The CDR3 DNA sequence: TGTGCCAGCTCCACTACGAGCGGGAGGAACTACGAGCAGTACTTC.

The chain carries TRBV7-9 and TRBJ2-7; 10 nucleotides line up with TRBD1. The germline V gene encodes CDR1 SEHNR and CDR2 FQNEAQ (reference sequence). CDR3 length: 14 amino acids. V lost 1 base, J lost 4 bases, and 1 base stayed unmatched. Here the CDR3 DNA reads TGTGCCAGCAGCTTAGTGGGACAGGGGTACGAGCAGTACTTC. It yields the protein CASSLVGQGYEQYF.

CDR3 loop: CASSVAPGTGGNYGYTF. Here the CDR3 DNA reads TGTGCCAGCAGCGTAGCTCCGGGGACAGGGGGCAACTATGGCTACACCTTC. The gene calls are TRBV9 and TRBJ1-2; TRBD1 matches at 12 bases. Germline assignment: CDR1 SGDLS and CDR2 YYNGEE. The CDR3 runs 17 residues. With 0 bases clipped from V and 2 bases from J, the junction kept 5 bases outside the gene matches.

The chain has TRBV7-3 and TRBJ2-1, with 7 bases aligning to TRBD1. CDR3 length: 15 amino acids. Germline V lookup: CDR1 SGHTA, CDR2 FQGTGA. With 4 bases clipped from V and 3 bases from J, the junction kept 6 bases outside the gene matches. The CDR3 loop reads CASSSDRAIYNEQFF. As DNA, the CDR3 is TGTGCCAGCAGCTCCGACAGGGCCATCTACAATGAGCAGTTCTTC.

The table lists this clone with a count of one. The rearrangement joins TRBV6-1 to TRBJ1-5, with D possibly TRBD1 on 6 matching bases. The V end lost 4 bases, the J end lost 5 bases, and 12 bases lay between the germline ends. The CDR3 contains 14 residues. Germline V gene sequence: CDR1 MNHNS, CDR2 SASEGT. CDR3 DNA: TGTGCCAGCAGTGGGGACACGGTGGATCAGCCCCAGCATTTT. It translates to CASSGDTVDQPQHF.

The V and J genes are TRBV28 and TRBJ1-2; D possibly corresponds to TRBD1 (6 bases). This CDR3 contains 15 residues. Trimming left V 6 bases short and J 6 bases short, with 20 bases between. Germline values: CDR1 MDHEN, CDR2 SYDVKM. The CDR3 region has the DNA TGTGCCAGCAGCCAGATACAACAGGGTAGGGATGGCTACACCTTC. Translating it yields CASSQIQQGRDGYTF.

The chain is built from TRBV5-1 and TRBJ2-1, with a possible D match to TRBD1 (5 bases). The V end was cut by 1 base, the J end by 2 bases, with 10 bases between. CDR1 and CDR2 (germline): SGHRS, YFSETQ. CDR3 length equals 15 residues. This CDR3 reads CASSLSGYTYNEQFF. The CDR3 DNA sequence: TGCGCCAGCAGCTTGTCAGGGTACACCTACAATGAGCAGTTCTTC.

This clone was recorded only once. This chain links TRBV4-1 with TRBJ2-2; 7 nucleotides line up with TRBD1. Germline V gives CDR1 MGHRA, CDR2 YSYEKL. CDR3 size: 20 residues. The junction had 28 bases not matched to a gene; V was cut back by 11 bases and J by 4 bases. The CDR3 loop reads CARQLVSVSTGARGTGELFF. CDR3 DNA sequence: TGCGCCCGCCAGTTGGTATCCGTATCAACAGGGGCGCGTGGCACCGGGGAGCTGTTTTTT.

J is TRBJ2-1 and V is TRBV27, with TRBD1 matching over 12 bases. The CDR3 is 14 residues long. The J segment lost 10 bases and the V segment lost 3 bases, leaving 4 bases of the junction unmatched. Germline loops: CDR1 MNHEY, CDR2 SMNVEV (reference sequence). The chain's CDR3 is CASSLGQGAREQFF. CDR3 DNA: TGTGCCAGCAGTTTGGGACAGGGGGCGCGAGAGCAGTTCTTC.

The gene calls are TRBV7-3 and TRBJ1-1; the match to TRBD1 covers 8 bases. CDR1 is SGHTA, CDR2 FQGTGA, per germline. The V and J ends lost 5 bases and 5 bases, in that order; junction bases with no gene match: 7. This CDR3 contains 14 residues. In DNA, the CDR3 is TGTGCCAGCAGCCCGGACAGGGAGGCGACTGAAGCTTTCTTT. Translated: CASSPDREATEAFF.

The chain employs TRBV6-6 and TRBJ1-1, with 11 bases matching TRBD1. V dropped 6 bases and J dropped 5; count of bases not matched to a gene: 11. Germline loops: CDR1 MNHNY, CDR2 SVGAGI (reference sequence). The CDR3 totals 16 residues. The CDR3 is CASSYPRDRGGTEAFF. CDR3 bases: TGTGCCAGCAGCTACCCCCGGGACAGGGGGGGAACTGAAGCTTTCTTT.

The chain combines TRBV18 with TRBJ1-2, with TRBD1 as a possible D gene (6 bases). Germline loops: CDR1 KGHSH, CDR2 LQKENI. The CDR3 is 14 residues long. V dropped 0 bases and J dropped 8 bases, with 13 bases sitting between them. DNA for the CDR3: TGTGCCAGCTCACCACCGGGAGCAGGGGACGGCTACACCTTC. Amino acids: CASSPPGAGDGYTF.

The chain couples TRBV27 to TRBJ1-2, with TRBD1 matching over 7 bases. The CDR3 runs 14 residues. CDR1 and CDR2 from the germline V gene are MNHEY and SMNVEV (reference sequence). J gave up 5 bases and V 6 bases, and 9 bases lay outside the gene matches. CDR3 sequence: CASRFKPGGYGYTF. CDR3 DNA: TGTGCCAGCAGGTTCAAACCAGGGGGGTATGGCTACACCTTC.

This clone was recorded once. The chain has TRBV5-1 and TRBJ1-3, with 10 nucleotides matching TRBD1. Trimming took 4 bases from V and 2 from J; bases not matched to a gene: 3. The germline V gene encodes CDR1 SGHRS and CDR2 YFSETQ. The CDR3 runs 15 residues. CDR3 sequence: CASSRDRGPGNTIYF. CDR3 nucleotides: TGCGCCAGCAGCAGGGACAGGGGCCCTGGAAACACCATATATTTT.

J is TRBJ2-2 and V is TRBV5-4; TRBD2 might be the D (5 bases). CDR3 length equals 15 residues. The V end was cut by 0 bases, the J end by 7 bases, with 13 bases between. CDR1 SGHNT and CDR2 YYREEE come from the germline V gene (reference sequence). CDR3 in DNA: TGTGCCAGCAGCTTGGACGGGCTGGGAGTCGGGGAGCTGTTTTTT. Its protein product is CASSLDGLGVGELFF. The full variable domain, completed using reference TRBV5-4 and TRBJ2-2, is ETGVTQSPTHLIKTRGQQVTLRCSSQSGHNTVSWYQQALGQGPQFIFQYYREEENGRGNFPPRFSGLQFPNYSSELNVNALELDDSALYLCASSLDGLGVGELFFGEGSRLTVL.

The CDR3 nucleotides are TGTGCCAGCAGCCCTAGCGGGAATTCCTACGAGCAGTACTTC. Protein product: CASSPSGNSYEQYF. The gene calls are TRBV4-2 and TRBJ2-7; 9 bases match TRBD2. CDR1 and CDR2 from the germline V gene are LGHNA and YNFKEQ. The CDR3 covers 14 residues. Trimming cost V 4 bases and J 1 base; bases outside gene matches: 2.

The chain combines TRBV10-1 with TRBJ1-1; D is uncertain. This CDR3 has 13 residues. Germline CDR1 reads WNHNN; CDR2 reads SYGVQD (reference sequence). Deletions cut 3 bases from V and 1 base from J, with 6 bases between. CDR3 in DNA: TGCGCCAGCAGTGATGGCCCGAACACTGAAGCTTTCTTT. Translated, it gives CASSDGPNTEAFF.

The CDR3 DNA follows: TGTGCCAGCAGCCCCCAAGGACTAGCGGGAGGGCCCGTGACCCAGTACTTC. This translates into CASSPQGLAGGPVTQYF. The chain links TRBV7-9 to TRBJ2-5; 15 nucleotides align to TRBD2. The CDR3 sequence is 17 residues long. V lost 5 bases to trimming and J lost 7 bases; unmatched junction nucleotides: 11. CDR1 and CDR2 (germline): SEHNR, FQNEAQ (reference sequence).

This chain connects TRBV6-1 to TRBJ1-2; TRBD1 matches at 10 bases. The CDR3 has 13 amino acids. V was pared by 4 bases and J by 7 bases, with 3 bases of the junction left unmatched. Germline values: CDR1 MNHNS, CDR2 SASEGT. CDR3 amino acids: CASSAGQGGGYTF. As DNA, the CDR3 is TGTGCCAGCAGTGCAGGACAGGGGGGTGGCTACACCTTC.

The rearrangement joins TRBV20-1 to TRBJ2-7; D call uncertain. The germline V and J ends were trimmed by 6 bases and 2 bases, with 8 bases remaining between them. Germline V gene data show CDR1 as DFQATT and CDR2 as SNEGSKA (reference sequence). This CDR3 region has 11 residues. The CDR3 sequence is CSARGTYEQYF. The CDR3 nucleotides are TGCAGTGCGCGAGGTACCTACGAGCAGTACTTC.

The chain links TRBV5-6 to TRBJ1-1; 11 bases align to TRBD1. J gave up 9 bases and V 0 bases, and 4 bases lay outside the gene matches. CDR3 size: 14 residues. The germline gives CDR1 SGHDT, CDR2 YYEEEE. The CDR3 region has the DNA TGTGCCAGCAGCTTGGGGACAGGGGGCGCGAAAGCTTTCTTT. Protein sequence: CASSLGTGGAKAFF.

This clone turned up a few times. This rearrangement joins TRBV29-1 to TRBJ1-1, with D maybe TRBD1 (5 bases). The CDR3 is 12 amino acids. Trimming left V 3 bases short and J 1 base short, with 6 bases between. The germline V gene encodes CDR1 SQVTM and CDR2 ANQGSEA. CDR3 DNA sequence: TGCAGCGTTGAGGACACGAACACTGAAGCTTTCTTT. Protein: CSVEDTNTEAFF.

The CDR3 protein is CASRLVRVPRDRKTYEQYF. The CDR3, as DNA: TGTGCAAGTCGCTTAGTCCGAGTCCCCCGGGACAGAAAGACCTACGAGCAGTACTTC. This chain links TRBV12-2 with TRBJ2-7; the table gives TRBD1 as D, unverified against the DNA. TRBV12-2 is a documented pseudogene. The CDR3 consists of 19 residues.